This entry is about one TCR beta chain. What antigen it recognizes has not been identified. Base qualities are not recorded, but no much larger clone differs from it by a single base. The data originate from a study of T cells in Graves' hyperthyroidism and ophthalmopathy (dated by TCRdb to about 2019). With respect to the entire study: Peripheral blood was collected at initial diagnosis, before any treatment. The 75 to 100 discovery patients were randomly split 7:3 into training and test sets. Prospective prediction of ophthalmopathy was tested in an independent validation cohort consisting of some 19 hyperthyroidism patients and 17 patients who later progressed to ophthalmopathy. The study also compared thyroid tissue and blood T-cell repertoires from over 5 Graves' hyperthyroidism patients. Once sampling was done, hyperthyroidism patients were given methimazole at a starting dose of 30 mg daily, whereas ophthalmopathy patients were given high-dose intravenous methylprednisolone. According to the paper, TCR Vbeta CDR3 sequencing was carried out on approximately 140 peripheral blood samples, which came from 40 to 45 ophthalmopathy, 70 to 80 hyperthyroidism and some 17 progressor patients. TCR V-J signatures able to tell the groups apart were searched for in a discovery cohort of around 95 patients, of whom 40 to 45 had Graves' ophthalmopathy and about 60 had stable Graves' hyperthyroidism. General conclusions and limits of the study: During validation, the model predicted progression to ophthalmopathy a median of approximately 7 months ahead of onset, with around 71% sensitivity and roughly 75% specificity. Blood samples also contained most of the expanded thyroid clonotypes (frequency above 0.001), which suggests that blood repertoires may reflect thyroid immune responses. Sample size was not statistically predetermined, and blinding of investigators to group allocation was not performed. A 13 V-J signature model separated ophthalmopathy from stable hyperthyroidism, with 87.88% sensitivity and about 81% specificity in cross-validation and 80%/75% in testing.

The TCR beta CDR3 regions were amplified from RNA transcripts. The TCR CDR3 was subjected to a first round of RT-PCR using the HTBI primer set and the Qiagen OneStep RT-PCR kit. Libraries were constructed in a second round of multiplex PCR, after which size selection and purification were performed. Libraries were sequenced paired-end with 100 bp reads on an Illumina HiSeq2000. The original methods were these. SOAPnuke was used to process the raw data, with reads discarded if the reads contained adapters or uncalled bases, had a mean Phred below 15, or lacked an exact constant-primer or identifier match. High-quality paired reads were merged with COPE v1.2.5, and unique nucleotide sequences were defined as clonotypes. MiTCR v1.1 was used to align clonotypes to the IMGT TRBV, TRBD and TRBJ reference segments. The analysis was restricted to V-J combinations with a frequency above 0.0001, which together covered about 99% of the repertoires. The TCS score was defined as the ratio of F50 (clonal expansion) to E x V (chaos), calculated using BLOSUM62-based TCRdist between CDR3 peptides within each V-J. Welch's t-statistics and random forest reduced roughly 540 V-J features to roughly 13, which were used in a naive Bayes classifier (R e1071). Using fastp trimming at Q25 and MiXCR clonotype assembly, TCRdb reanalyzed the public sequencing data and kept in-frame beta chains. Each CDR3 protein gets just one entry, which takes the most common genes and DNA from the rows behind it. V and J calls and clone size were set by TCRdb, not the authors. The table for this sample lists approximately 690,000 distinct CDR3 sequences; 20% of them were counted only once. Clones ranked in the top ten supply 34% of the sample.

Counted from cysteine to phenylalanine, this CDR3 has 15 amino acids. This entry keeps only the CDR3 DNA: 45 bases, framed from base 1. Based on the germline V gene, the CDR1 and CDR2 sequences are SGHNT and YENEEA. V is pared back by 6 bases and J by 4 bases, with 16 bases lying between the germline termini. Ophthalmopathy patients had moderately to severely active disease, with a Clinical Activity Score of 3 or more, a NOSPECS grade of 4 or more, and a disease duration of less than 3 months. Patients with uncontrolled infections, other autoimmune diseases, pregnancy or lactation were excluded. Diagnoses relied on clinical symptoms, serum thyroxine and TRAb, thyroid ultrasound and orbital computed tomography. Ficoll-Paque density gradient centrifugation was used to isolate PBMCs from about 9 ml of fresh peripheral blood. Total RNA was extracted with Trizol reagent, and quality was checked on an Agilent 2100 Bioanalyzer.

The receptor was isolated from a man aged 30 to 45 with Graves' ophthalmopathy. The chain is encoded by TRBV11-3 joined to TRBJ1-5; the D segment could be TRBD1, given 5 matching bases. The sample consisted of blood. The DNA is TGTGCCAGCAGGTCGTCACAGGCCTTAAATCAGCCCCAGCATTTT. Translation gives CASRSSQALNQPQHF.